These T cell receptor beta chains were read from a single sample in a study of beta chain features in type 1 diabetes. TCRdb's table, derived via immunoSEQ multiplex PCR, lists solely in-frame clones and lacks some. Among about 360,000 clones, roughly 12% were seen once, and the ten largest hold about 0.01%. Material: naive CD4+ T cells from blood. These receptor sequences come from a woman younger than 35 with type 1 diabetes. The CDR3 runs from the conserved cysteine through the conserved F or W. Fields, in order: J gene, V gene, D gene, clone size, CDR3 protein, CDR3 DNA. D genes are given only for firm matches. Clone size appears in some rows only: once, few, many, or a class for an expanded clone.

>TRBJ2-3|TRBV9|TRBD2|few
CASSVGIMAGGTDTQYF
TGTGCCAGCAGCGTAGGGATTATGGCGGGAGGCACAGATACGCAGTATTTT
>TRBJ2-1|TRBV6-5|TRBD2|few
CASRMGLAGTEQFF
TGTGCCAGCAGGATGGGACTAGCGGGTACTGAGCAGTTCTTC
>TRBJ2-7|TRBV29-1|TRBD1|-
CSVSDRRTYEQYF
TGCAGCGTCTCGGACAGGCGCACCTACGAGCAGTACTTC
>TRBJ2-3|TRBV29-1|-|-
CSGSARTDTQYF
TGCAGCGGATCAGCGCGCACAGATACGCAGTATTTT
>TRBJ2-1|TRBV7-2|TRBD2|-
CAGAFAGVLHNEQFF
TGTGCCGGGGCCTTTGCGGGAGTCCTCCACAATGAGCAGTTCTTC
>TRBJ2-3|TRBV5-1|-|few
CASSLGGVSTDTQYF
TGCGCCAGCAGCTTGGGGGGCGTAAGCACAGATACGCAGTATTTT
>TRBJ2-5|TRBV7-2|-|few
CASSPQWRETQYF
TGTGCCAGCAGCCCACAGTGGCGAGAGACCCAGTACTTC
>TRBJ2-2|TRBV28|-|-
CASSLVWSGTGELFF
TGTGCCAGCAGTTTAGTTTGGTCAGGCACCGGGGAGCTGTTTTTT
>TRBJ1-4|TRBV5-1|TRBD1|once
CASSLHRGIEKLFF
TGCGCCAGCAGCTTGCACAGGGGCATCGAAAAACTGTTTTTT
>TRBJ1-4|TRBV19|-|-
CASSIVRGDPTNEKLFF
TGTGCCAGTAGTATAGTAAGGGGTGATCCAACTAATGAAAAACTGTTTTTT
>TRBJ1-5|TRBV28|-|-
CASSLTRQPQHF
TGTGCCAGCAGTTTGACGAGGCAGCCCCAGCATTTT
>TRBJ2-7|TRBV28|TRBD1|-
CASSLGGTGNHEQYF
TGTGCCAGCAGTTTGGGGGGGACAGGGAATCACGAGCAGTACTTC
>TRBJ2-5|TRBV11-2|-|few
CASSLGAVGETQYF
TGTGCCAGCAGCTTAGGGGCCGTTGGGGAGACCCAGTACTTC
>TRBJ2-5|TRBV7-2|TRBD1|few
CASSEGQNQETQYF
TGTGCCAGCAGCGAGGGACAGAACCAAGAGACCCAGTACTTC
>TRBJ1-2|TRBV27|TRBD1|-
CASKRTGALGYTF
TGTGCCAGCAAGAGGACAGGGGCACTGGGCTACACCTTC
>TRBJ1-1|TRBV20-1|-|few
CSALNSGAFF
TGCAGTGCTCTAAACTCGGGAGCTTTCTTT
>TRBJ2-5|TRBV29-1|-|-
CSHGLQKETQYF
TGCAGCCATGGACTGCAGAAAGAGACCCAGTACTTC
>TRBJ2-1|TRBV11-2|-|-
CASSPGTANNEQFF
TGTGCCAGCAGCCCGGGAACGGCGAACAATGAGCAGTTCTTC
>TRBJ1-2|TRBV15|-|few
CATSRDWGGSGYTF
TGTGCCACCAGCAGAGATTGGGGGGGGAGCGGCTACACCTTC
>TRBJ2-5|TRBV5-1|TRBD1|-
CASSDAGTGDLQETQYF
TGCGCCAGCAGCGATGCCGGGACAGGCGATCTCCAAGAGACCCAGTACTTC
>TRBJ2-3|TRBV7-2|TRBD1|few
CASSSGTGGTDTQYF
TGTGCCAGCAGCTCCGGGACAGGGGGCACAGATACGCAGTATTTT
>TRBJ2-1|TRBV5-1|TRBD2|once
CASSGLAGNNEQFF
TGCGCCAGCAGCGGACTAGCGGGCAACAATGAGCAGTTCTTC
>TRBJ1-6|TRBV14|-|-
CASSQVTGRNSPLHF
TGTGCCAGCAGCCAAGTTACAGGCCGTAATTCACCCCTCCACTTT
>TRBJ2-5|TRBV7-9|-|-
CASSTLAGETQYF
TGTGCCAGCAGCACCCTAGCTGGAGAGACCCAGTACTTC
>TRBJ1-4|TRBV7-9|-|few
CASTLIGGDEKLFF
TGTGCCAGCACCCTGATCGGTGGAGATGAAAAACTGTTTTTT
>TRBJ2-7|TRBV28|TRBD1|-
CASSPPAGTGPMEQYF
TGTGCCAGCAGCCCTCCTGCCGGGACAGGGCCAATGGAGCAGTACTTC
>TRBJ1-1|TRBV27|TRBD1|once
CASRGQGAYRAFF
TGTGCCAGCAGGGGACAGGGGGCATATAGGGCTTTCTTT
>TRBJ2-7|TRBV7-2|-|-
CASSLAQGPGEQYF
TGTGCCAGCAGCTTAGCCCAGGGGCCAGGGGAGCAGTACTTC
>TRBJ2-7|TRBV4-1|-|few
CASSQVWAIADRYEQYF
TGCGCCAGCAGCCAAGTCTGGGCAATAGCGGACCGCTACGAGCAGTACTTC
>TRBJ2-4|TRBV4-3|TRBD2|-
CASSHSGISGRAGLAKNIQYF
TGCGCCAGCAGCCACTCAGGGATTAGCGGGAGGGCCGGGTTAGCCAAAAACATTCAGTACTTC
>TRBJ2-4|TRBV18|TRBD1|-
CASSPPGQGYQNIQYF
TGTGCCAGCTCACCCCCGGGACAGGGATACCAAAACATTCAGTACTTC
>TRBJ1-1|TRBV4-2|TRBD1|-
CASSPDRGTEAFF
TGTGCCAGCAGCCCAGACAGGGGCACTGAAGCTTTCTTT
>TRBJ2-5|TRBV5-4|TRBD2|few
CASQPLAGAQETQYF
TGTGCCAGCCAGCCGCTGGCGGGAGCTCAAGAGACCCAGTACTTC
>TRBJ2-6|TRBV6-6|-|few
CASNGGLSGANVLTF
TGTGCCAGCAACGGAGGCCTTTCTGGGGCCAACGTCCTGACTTTC
>TRBJ2-5|TRBV2|TRBD1|few
CASSGDRGQETQYF
TGTGCCAGCAGCGGAGACAGGGGACAAGAGACCCAGTACTTC
>TRBJ2-2|TRBV7-2|TRBD1|few
CASSGTGGTGELFF
TGTGCCAGCAGCGGGACAGGGGGTACCGGGGAGCTGTTTTTT
>TRBJ2-7|TRBV28|-|few
CASRRTAYEQYF
TGTGCCAGCAGGCGGACAGCCTACGAGCAGTACTTC
>TRBJ1-2|TRBV6-5|-|-
CASRTGYGYTF
TGTGCCAGCAGGACAGGATATGGCTACACCTTC
>TRBJ2-2|TRBV4-3|-|-
CASSQDTRKHPGSYPGELFF
TGCGCCAGCAGCCAAGATACAAGAAAACATCCCGGGTCCTACCCCGGGGAGCTGTTTTTT
>TRBJ2-1|TRBV5-1|-|few
CASSKDSYNEQFF
TGCGCCAGCAGCAAGGACAGCTACAATGAGCAGTTCTTC
>TRBJ1-1|TRBV4-1|TRBD1|-
CASSQPGQGRAFF
TGCGCCAGCAGCCAACCGGGACAGGGGCGAGCTTTCTTT
>TRBJ1-2|TRBV30|-|few
CAWAAIYGSVYTF
TGTGCCTGGGCTGCCATATACGGTTCGGTCTACACCTTC
>TRBJ2-7|TRBV14|-|few
CASSQGSRSSYEQYF
TGTGCCAGCAGCCAAGGATCGCGGAGCTCCTACGAGCAGTACTTC
>TRBJ1-4|TRBV9|TRBD1|few
CASSVGQGTTNEKLFF
TGTGCCAGCAGCGTAGGACAGGGAACAACTAATGAAAAACTGTTTTTT
>TRBJ2-1|TRBV30|-|-
CAWSQDSSYNEQFF
TGTGCCTGGAGTCAAGACAGCTCCTACAATGAGCAGTTCTTC
>TRBJ1-1|TRBV30|-|-
CAHQLGGGTEAFF
TGTGCCCATCAGCTGGGGGGTGGCACTGAAGCTTTCTTT
>TRBJ2-7|TRBV5-4|TRBD1|few
CASSDRDREYEQYF
TGTGCCAGCAGCGACCGGGACAGGGAGTACGAGCAGTACTTC
>TRBJ2-1|TRBV28|TRBD1|few
CASRLRDRTDNEQFF
TGTGCCAGCAGACTCCGGGACAGGACCGACAATGAGCAGTTCTTC